The 18 T cell receptor beta chains below all came from one sample that was sequenced in a study of siplizumab effects on memory and regulatory T cells. TCRdb's copy holds only in-frame clones and misses some; the assay was immunoSEQ multiplex PCR. The table includes around 100,000 clones, around 94% detected once. The sample consisted of Tregs sorted from blood. The receptors were gathered from a human donor in good health.

The V call is TRBV7-8, the J call TRBJ2-2; no clear D. Trimming stripped 5 bases from V and 6 bases from J, with 19 bases between. The CDR3 loop spans 16 amino acids. Per germline, CDR1 SGHVS and CDR2 FQNEAQ. This CDR3 is CASSKIGAAVAGELFF. CDR3 nucleotides: TGTGCCAGCAGCAAAATTGGCGCCGCGGTGGCCGGGGAGCTGTTTTTT.

This clone was seen a few times. DNA of the CDR3: TGCGCCAGCAGCTTGGCCACCGGGGAGCTGTTTTTT. It specifies CASSLATGELFF. The J gene is TRBJ2-2, the V gene TRBV5-1, with D hard to call. CDR3 size: 12 residues. In germline, CDR1 is SGHRS, CDR2 YFSETQ. The V gene lost 0 bases and the J gene lost 4 bases, with 1 base spanning the gap.

V gene TRBV18 combines with J gene TRBJ2-7; D ambiguous. CDR3 length: 13 residues. Germline V CDR1 and CDR2: KGHSH, LQKENI. Trimming pared 2 bases from V and 2 bases from J, leaving 7 bases between. This CDR3 reads CASSPRLTYEQYF. The CDR3 nucleotides are TGTGCCAGCTCACCAAGACTGACCTACGAGCAGTACTTC.

J is TRBJ1-1 and V is TRBV6-5, with D maybe TRBD1 (5 bases). V lost 0 bases to trimming and J lost 10 bases, with 15 bases between them. The germline CDR1 and CDR2 sequences are MNHEY and SVGAGI. The CDR3 is 14 amino acids. The DNA for the CDR3 is TGTGCCAGCAGTTACTCGATTACGGTTGGGGGAGCTTTCTTT. This translates into CASSYSITVGGAFF.

This sequence joins TRBV29-1 and TRBJ2-7; D is uncertain. CDR3 length: 12 amino acids. The V gene's germline CDR1 is SQVTM and CDR2 ANQGSEA. V lost 5 bases and J 1 base, leaving 9 bases between the germline ends. The chain's CDR3 is CSVRAGSYEQYF. The CDR3 DNA follows: TGCAGCGTTCGGGCAGGTTCCTACGAGCAGTACTTC.

The table lists this clone with a count of one. J is TRBJ2-1 and V is TRBV19; 9 bases agree with TRBD1. The CDR3 runs to 15 residues. The V segment lost 6 bases and the J segment 7 bases; nucleotides outside the gene matches: 10. Germline loops: CDR1 LNHDA, CDR2 SQIVND (reference sequence). DNA of the CDR3: TGTGCCAGTAGCCAGACAGGGGGAGGTTATAATGAGCAGTTCTTC. It is translated as CASSQTGGGYNEQFF.

The CDR3 reads CASSTIRMGYNTGELFF. Here the CDR3 DNA reads TGCGCCAGCAGTACGATAAGGATGGGGTACAACACCGGGGAGCTGTTTTTT. This chain connects TRBV4-1 to TRBJ2-2; D is unclear. Trimming removed 6 bases from V and 2 bases from J, with 19 bases in between. Germline assignment: CDR1 MGHRA and CDR2 YSYEKL. The CDR3 runs to 17 residues.

The chain is built from TRBV27 and TRBJ2-7, with D possibly TRBD1 on 5 matching bases. The ends were cut back, 6 bases at V and 0 bases at J, with 9 bases in the middle. Germline V gene lookup returns CDR1 MNHEY and CDR2 SMNVEV (reference sequence). CDR3 size: 13 residues. As DNA, the CDR3 is TGTGCCAGCAGCCGTCAGGGCTCCTACGAGCAGTACTTC. Translation: CASSRQGSYEQYF.

In its sample, this clone was seen once. J is TRBJ2-3 and V is TRBV27; D not certain. This CDR3 spans 12 amino acids. Trimming took 10 bases from V and 8 from J, leaving 16 bases between them. Germline loops: CDR1 MNHEY, CDR2 SMNVEV (reference sequence). As DNA, the CDR3 is TGTGCCACCTCGAGACATACGGGTACGCAGTATTTT. Its protein product is CATSRHTGTQYF.

This chain connects TRBV5-6 to TRBJ2-1; D is possibly TRBD1 (6 bases). The CDR3 length is 15 residues. The germline V gene encodes CDR1 SGHDT and CDR2 YYEEEE. V lost 6 bases, J lost 8 bases, and 21 bases lay in between. CDR3 DNA sequence: TGTGCCAGCACCCCAGGAGACAGGCTCCTGGATGAGCAGTTCTTC. This codes for CASTPGDRLLDEQFF. Filled out from reference TRBV5-6 and TRBJ2-1, the complete variable domain reads DAGVTQSPTHLIKTRGQQVTLRCSPKSGHDTVSWYQQALGQGPQFIFQYYEEEERQRGNFPDRFSGHQFPNYSSELNVNALLLGDSALYLCASTPGDRLLDEQFFGPGTRLTVL.

This clone appeared a single time. This chain links TRBV7-9 with TRBJ2-1; 7 bases are a match to TRBD2. V gave up 0 bases and J gave up 3 bases; unmatched junction bases: 5. Germline loops: CDR1 SEHNR, CDR2 FQNEAQ (reference sequence). This CDR3 contains 16 residues. The CDR3 loop reads CASSLARLAIYNEQFF. For the CDR3, the DNA is TGTGCCAGCAGCTTAGCGCGACTAGCTATCTACAATGAGCAGTTCTTC.

The V call is TRBV5-1, the J call TRBJ2-2; maybe TRBD2 (6 bases). Trimming removed 3 bases at V and 1 base at J, with 10 bases between. Germline values: CDR1 SGHRS, CDR2 YFSETQ. The CDR3 has 15 residues. The CDR3 nucleotides read TGCGCCAGCAGCTACTCGGGACTGAACACCGGGGAGCTGTTTTTT. Encoded protein: CASSYSGLNTGELFF.

This clone was found a few times. The rearrangement joins TRBV9 to TRBJ1-1, with D unresolved. The CDR3 loop spans 12 amino acids. The V end lost 4 bases, the J end lost 7 bases, and 11 bases lay between the germline ends. CDR1 and CDR2 from the germline V gene are SGDLS and YYNGEE. CDR3 in amino acids: CASSHTRGEAFF. In nucleotides, the CDR3 is TGTGCCAGCAGCCATACACGGGGTGAAGCTTTCTTT.

The V and J genes are TRBV14 and TRBJ2-3, with TRBD1 identical over 9 bases. V shed 1 base, J shed 3 bases, and the junction held 5 bases outside the gene matches. CDR3 length: 16 amino acids. Looked up from germline, CDR1 is SGHDN and CDR2 is FVKESK. In DNA form, the CDR3 reads TGTGCCAGCAGCCAAGTTCTCGGGACAGGGACAGATACGCAGTATTTT. Residues: CASSQVLGTGTDTQYF.

The chain employs TRBV7-3 and TRBJ2-2; TRBD2 aligns across 8 bases. The CDR3 is 14 amino acids. Germline V gene data show CDR1 as SGHTA and CDR2 as FQGTGA. Unmatched junction bases numbered 4, after V lost 6 bases and J lost 4 bases. CDR3 in amino acids: CASSLLAATGELFF. DNA for the CDR3: TGTGCCAGCAGTTTACTAGCGGCCACCGGGGAGCTGTTTTTT.

The chain uses TRBV19 and TRBJ2-7; D is undetermined. V was shortened by 7 bases and J by 2 bases, with 9 bases between the two germline ends. This CDR3 region has 12 residues. Germline V gene sequence: CDR1 LNHDA, CDR2 SQIVND (reference sequence). The CDR3 protein is CASIPHPYEQYF. CDR3 DNA sequence: TGTGCCAGTATCCCACATCCCTACGAGCAGTACTTC.

This chain joins TRBV7-9 and TRBJ2-1, with TRBD2 matching 12 bases. The trim removed 5 bases at V and 13 bases at J, leaving 12 bases unmatched. The CDR3 totals 15 residues. Germline V gene sequence: CDR1 SEHNR, CDR2 FQNEAQ (reference sequence). CDR3 sequence: CASSRYELAGGLQFF. The CDR3 coding sequence is TGTGCCAGCAGCCGATACGAACTAGCGGGGGGTCTTCAGTTCTTC. Looking up the rest from reference TRBV7-9 and TRBJ2-1 gives the full variable domain: DTGVSQNPRHKITKRGQNVTFRCDPISEHNRLYWYRQTLGQGPEFLTYFQNEAQLEKSRLLSDRFSAERPKGSFSTLEIQRTEQGDSAMYLCASSRYELAGGLQFFGPGTRLTVL.

The rearrangement links TRBV20-1 to TRBJ1-1, with D uncertain. The CDR3 covers 11 residues. CDR1 DFQATT and CDR2 SNEGSKA come from the germline V gene (reference sequence). The V gene lost 6 bases and the J gene lost 7 bases, with 12 bases spanning the gap. The CDR3 reads CSATVVFEAFF. The DNA of the CDR3 is TGCAGTGCCACTGTGGTCTTTGAAGCTTTCTTT.